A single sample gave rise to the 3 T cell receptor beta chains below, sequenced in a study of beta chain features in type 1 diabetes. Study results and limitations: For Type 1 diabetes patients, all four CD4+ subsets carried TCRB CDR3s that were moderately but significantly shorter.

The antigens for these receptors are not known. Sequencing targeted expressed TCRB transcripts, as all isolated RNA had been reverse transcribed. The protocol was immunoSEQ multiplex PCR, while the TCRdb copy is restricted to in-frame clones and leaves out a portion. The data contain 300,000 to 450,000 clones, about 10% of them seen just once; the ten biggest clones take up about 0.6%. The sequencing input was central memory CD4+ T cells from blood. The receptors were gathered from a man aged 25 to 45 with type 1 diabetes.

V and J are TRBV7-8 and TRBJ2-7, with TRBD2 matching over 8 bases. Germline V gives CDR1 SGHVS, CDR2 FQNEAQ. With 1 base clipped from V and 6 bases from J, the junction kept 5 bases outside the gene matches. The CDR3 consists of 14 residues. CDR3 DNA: TGTGCCAGCAGCTTAGGACTAGCGTTAGCCGAGCAGTACTTC. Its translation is CASSLGLALAEQYF. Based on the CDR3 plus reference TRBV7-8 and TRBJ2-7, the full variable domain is GAGVSQSPRYKVAKRGQDVALRCDPISGHVSLFWYQQALGQGPEFLTYFQNEAQLDKSGLPSDRFFAERPEGSVSTLKIQRTQQEDSAVYLCASSLGLALAEQYFGPGTRLTVT.

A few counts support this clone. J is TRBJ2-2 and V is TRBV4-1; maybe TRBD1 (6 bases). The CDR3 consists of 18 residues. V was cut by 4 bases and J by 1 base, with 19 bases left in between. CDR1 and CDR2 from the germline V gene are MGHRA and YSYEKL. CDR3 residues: CASSPTQGFTRNTGELFF. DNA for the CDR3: TGCGCCAGCAGCCCAACCCAGGGGTTTACACGGAACACCGGGGAGCTGTTTTTT.

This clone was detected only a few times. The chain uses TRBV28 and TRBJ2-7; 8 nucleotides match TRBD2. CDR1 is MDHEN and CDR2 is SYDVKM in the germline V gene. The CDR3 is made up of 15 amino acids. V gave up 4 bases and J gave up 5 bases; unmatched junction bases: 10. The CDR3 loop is CASSSPPGREDEQYF. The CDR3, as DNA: TGTGCCAGCAGTTCCCCACCCGGGAGGGAGGACGAGCAGTACTTC.